The 28 T cell receptor beta chains given below trace back to one sample, sequenced in a study of blood T cell repertoires in COVID-19. TCRdb's table, derived via immunoSEQ multiplex PCR, lists solely in-frame clones and lacks some. The table has about 200,000 clones, approximately 84% seen once. The sample was peripheral blood. The source is a woman of 80 years or more with acute or convalescent COVID-19.

This sequence joins TRBV5-1 and TRBJ2-1; TRBD2 might be the D (5 bases). Looked up from germline, CDR1 is SGHRS and CDR2 is YFSETQ. CDR3 length: 16 residues. V was clipped by 6 bases and J by 4 bases, with 20 bases between them. This CDR3 reads CASKLRTSGLYNEQFF. In nucleotides, the CDR3 is TGCGCCAGCAAACTTAGGACCAGCGGCCTATACAATGAGCAGTTCTTC.

V gene TRBV15 combines with J gene TRBJ2-5; TRBD2 matches 9 bases. V gave up 3 bases and J gave up 4 bases; unmatched junction bases: 9. The germline V gene encodes CDR1 LNHNV and CDR2 YYDKDF (reference sequence). The CDR3 length is 16 residues. This CDR3 reads CATSSSGLAGGETQYF. CDR3 DNA: TGTGCCACCAGCAGCTCGGGACTAGCCGGAGGAGAGACCCAGTACTTC.

This clone has just one count. The gene calls are TRBV6-5 and TRBJ1-4; D is ambiguous. Per the germline V gene, CDR1 is MNHEY and CDR2 is SVGAGI. The length of the CDR3 is 14 residues. V was cut by 3 bases and J by 10 bases, with 15 bases left in between. The CDR3 DNA reads TGTGCCAGCAGTTATACTTCCTCCGGTCCAAAACTGTTTTTT. Its translation: CASSYTSSGPKLFF.

The V gene is TRBV19, the J gene TRBJ2-5; TRBD1 aligns across 7 bases. The CDR3 consists of 13 residues. The trim removed 5 bases at V and 4 bases at J, leaving 4 bases unmatched. From germline, CDR1 is LNHDA and CDR2 SQIVND (reference sequence). The CDR3 DNA sequence: TGTGCCAGTAGTGGGACAGTAGGAGAGACCCAGTACTTC. Amino acids: CASSGTVGETQYF.

CDR3 DNA: TGTGCCAGCAGCCCTCGTTTGGGGACAGTGGCTGATCAGCCCCAGCATTTT. Translating gives CASSPRLGTVADQPQHF. The rearrangement links TRBV28 to TRBJ1-5; 7 bases map to TRBD1. The V and J ends lost 6 bases and 5 bases, in that order; junction bases with no gene match: 16. This CDR3 has 17 amino acids. Germline V gene lookup returns CDR1 MDHEN and CDR2 SYDVKM.

The V and J genes are TRBV4-1 and TRBJ2-7, with D possibly being TRBD1 (6 bases). Per germline, CDR1 MGHRA and CDR2 YSYEKL. Trimming cost V 0 bases and J 0 bases, with 15 bases left between them. This CDR3 spans 17 amino acids. CDR3 sequence (DNA): TGCGCCAGCAGCCAAGATCGGACAGCTACTAGCTCCTACGAGCAGTACTTC. Amino acid sequence: CASSQDRTATSSYEQYF.

The chain uses TRBV6-1 and TRBJ2-1, with 8 bases identical to TRBD2. This CDR3 contains 16 residues. With 0 bases clipped from V and 3 bases from J, the junction kept 4 bases outside the gene matches. Looked up from germline, CDR1 is MNHNS and CDR2 is SASEGT. The CDR3 DNA follows: TGTGCCAGCAGTGAAGCGCTCAGCGGGAGCTACAATGAGCAGTTCTTC. Amino acid sequence: CASSEALSGSYNEQFF.

The gene calls are TRBV7-9 and TRBJ2-4; 7 bases map to TRBD2. Germline loops: CDR1 SEHNR, CDR2 FQNEAQ (reference sequence). This CDR3 has 16 residues. Trimming took 1 base from V and 0 from J; bases not matched to a gene: 3. Here the CDR3 DNA reads TGTGCCAGCAGCTTAGTGGCGGGGGTAGCCAAAAACATTCAGTACTTC. Amino acids: CASSLVAGVAKNIQYF. Together with reference TRBV7-9 and TRBJ2-4, the CDR3 gives the full variable domain: DTGVSQNPRHKITKRGQNVTFRCDPISEHNRLYWYRQTLGQGPEFLTYFQNEAQLEKSRLLSDRFSAERPKGSFSTLEIQRTEQGDSAMYLCASSLVAGVAKNIQYFGAGTRLSVL.

The genes are TRBV12-3 or TRBV12-4 and TRBJ2-7; 7 positions match TRBD1. J was trimmed by 3 bases and V by 6 bases; bases with no gene match: 5. The CDR3 has 13 residues. This chain's CDR3 is CASRTGTNYEQYF. CDR3 in DNA: TGTGCCAGCAGGACAGGGACCAACTACGAGCAGTACTTC.

This chain links TRBV7-8 with TRBJ2-1, with 10 bases fitting TRBD2. In germline, CDR1 is SGHVS, CDR2 FQNEAQ. This CDR3 has 15 amino acids. The V gene end was trimmed by 3 bases and the J gene end by 4 bases; junction bases not matched to a gene: 3. Here the CDR3 DNA reads TGTGCCAGCAGCTTCGGACTAGCGGTTTACAATGAGCAGTTCTTC. Protein sequence: CASSFGLAVYNEQFF.

This sequence joins TRBV10-3 and TRBJ2-5; TRBD2 aligns across 11 bases. The CDR3 is 16 amino acids. The germline gives CDR1 ENHRY, CDR2 SYGVKD. V dropped 11 bases and J dropped 1; count of bases not matched to a gene: 12. CDR3 in amino acids: CASSEPGTSGQETQYF. The CDR3 DNA reads TGTGCCTCCAGCGAGCCCGGGACTAGCGGCCAAGAGACCCAGTACTTC.

This chain joins TRBV12-1 and TRBJ2-5; the table assigns TRBD2, which was not confirmed against the DNA. TRBV12-1 is annotated as a pseudogene. The CDR3 is 17 amino acids. This CDR3 reads CASSCYGSSGRGETQYF. As DNA, the CDR3 is TGTGCCAGCAGCTGTTATGGGTCTAGCGGGAGGGGGGAGACCCAGTACTTC.

The CDR3 DNA follows: TGCGCCAGCAGCTTGGGACAGGGGTTAGCCAAAAACATTCAGTACTTC. Translation gives CASSLGQGLAKNIQYF. The rearrangement joins TRBV5-1 to TRBJ2-4; 8 nucleotides align to TRBD1. V lost 0 bases to trimming and J lost 0 bases; unmatched junction nucleotides: 2. The CDR3 covers 16 residues. Germline assignment: CDR1 SGHRS and CDR2 YFSETQ.

In its sample, this clone was seen a few times. The rearrangement uses TRBV10-2 and TRBJ2-7; 10 bases align to TRBD2. The CDR3 extends over 14 amino acids. The germline CDR1 and CDR2 sequences are WSHSY and SAAADI. V was clipped by 2 bases and J by 3 bases; unmatched bases: 1. CDR3 nucleotide sequence: TGCGCCAGCAGTGAGGCTAGCGGGGGCTACGAGCAGTACTTC. Encoded protein: CASSEASGGYEQYF.

The rearrangement joins TRBV4-1 to TRBJ2-1; D is perhaps TRBD2 (5 bases). The germline V gene has CDR1 MGHRA and CDR2 YSYEKL. The CDR3 is 15 amino acids. Deletions cut 0 bases from V and 5 bases from J, with 11 bases between. CDR3 protein: CASSQEGSFHNEQFF. The CDR3 coding sequence is TGCGCCAGCAGCCAAGAAGGGAGTTTCCACAATGAGCAGTTCTTC.

The CDR3 here is CASSAGVDQPQHF. DNA for the CDR3: TGCGCCAGCAGCGCAGGGGTGGATCAGCCCCAGCATTTT. The chain carries TRBV5-1 and TRBJ1-5; TRBD1 is a possible D gene (6 bases). The V gene's germline CDR1 is SGHRS and CDR2 YFSETQ. V dropped 4 bases and J dropped 5 bases, with 10 bases sitting between them. The CDR3 extends over 13 amino acids.

For the CDR3, the DNA is TGCGCCAGCAGTCAAGTTGACAGAACCTACGAGCAGTACTTC. Amino acid sequence: CASSQVDRTYEQYF. The chain combines TRBV23-1 with TRBJ2-7; a possible D gene is TRBD1 (5 bases). TRBV23-1 is an open reading frame, and its role is uncertain. The CDR3 extends over 14 amino acids. Trimming removed 2 bases from V and 2 bases from J, with 10 bases in between.

This chain connects TRBV19 to TRBJ2-7; D is possibly TRBD2 (7 bases). Germline CDR1 reads LNHDA; CDR2 reads SQIVND (reference sequence). CDR3 size: 16 residues. V was pared by 7 bases and J by 3 bases, with 22 bases between. The CDR3 reads CASTRRGGSAGYEQYF. CDR3 in DNA: TGTGCCAGTACCCGAAGGGGGGGCTCGGCTGGCTACGAGCAGTACTTC.

This clone occurred a few times. The chain carries TRBV25-1 and TRBJ1-1; tentative D call: TRBD1 (6 bases). The CDR3 contains 15 residues. Trimming left V 5 bases short and J 4 bases short, with 17 bases between. Germline lookup yields CDR1 MGHDK and CDR2 SYGVNS. The DNA of the CDR3 is TGTGCCAGCAGTACCGAGGGGCAGGGGAGCACTGAAGCTTTCTTT. It translates to CASSTEGQGSTEAFF.

This clone occurred a few times. The chain joins TRBV11-2 to TRBJ2-7; a weak D match, TRBD1 (6 bases). The V and J ends lost 0 bases and 5 bases respectively, with 14 bases between them. The CDR3 runs to 15 residues. Germline V gene data show CDR1 as SGHAT and CDR2 as FQNNGV. CDR3 sequence: CASSLELGAKNEQYF. The CDR3 DNA is TGTGCCAGCAGCTTAGAGCTGGGGGCGAAAAACGAGCAGTACTTC.

The chain carries TRBV10-3 and TRBJ1-2, with D possibly matching TRBD1 (5 bases). V was pared by 5 bases and J by 2 bases, with 9 bases between. The length of the CDR3 is 13 residues. The germline CDR1 and CDR2 sequences are ENHRY and SYGVKD. The CDR3 DNA is TGTGCCATCAGTCAGGGCGACAACTATGGCTACACCTTC. Its protein product is CAISQGDNYGYTF.

The genes are TRBV28 and TRBJ2-7; TRBD2 might be the D (5 bases). This CDR3 is built from 16 residues. Per germline, CDR1 MDHEN and CDR2 SYDVKM. V shed 5 bases and J shed 2 bases, with 19 bases lying between them. The CDR3 region has the DNA TGTGCCAGCAGTCCGTCAGCGAGCAGCGGCGCCTACGAGCAGTACTTC. As protein: CASSPSASSGAYEQYF. Full variable domain (rest looked up from reference TRBV28 and TRBJ2-7): DVKVTQSSRYLVKRTGEKVFLECVQDMDHENMFWYRQDPGLGLRLIYFSYDVKMKEKGDIPEGYSVSREKKERFSLILESASTNQTSMYLCASSPSASSGAYEQYFGPGTRLTVT.

This rearrangement joins TRBV10-3 to TRBJ2-5; D perhaps matches TRBD1 (6 bases). Trimming cost V 8 bases and J 1 base, with 11 bases left between them. This CDR3 comprises 13 residues. CDR1 and CDR2 from the germline V gene are ENHRY and SYGVKD. DNA of the CDR3: TGTGCCATCCGTAGGGACATCCAAGAGACCCAGTACTTC. It specifies CAIRRDIQETQYF.

This clone was counted a single time. The rearrangement joins TRBV20-1 to TRBJ1-5; a weak D match, TRBD1 (6 bases). The CDR3 length is 12 residues. Per germline, CDR1 DFQATT and CDR2 SNEGSKA (reference sequence). The V gene lost 3 bases and the J gene lost 6 bases, with 9 bases spanning the gap. The CDR3 reads CSASGGLQPQHF. CDR3 DNA sequence: TGCAGTGCTAGTGGGGGGCTTCAGCCCCAGCATTTT.

The rearrangement joins TRBV10-2 to TRBJ2-2; 13 nucleotides align to TRBD2. Germline CDR1 and CDR2: WSHSY and SAAADI. The CDR3 has 18 residues. Losses at the gene ends were 3 bases for V and 3 bases for J; bases not matched to a gene: 7. The CDR3 DNA is TGCGCCAGCAGTGAATTGACTAGCGGGAGGTTCTACACCGGGGAGCTGTTTTTT. It is translated as CASSELTSGRFYTGELFF.

The chain carries TRBV10-1 and TRBJ2-3; 10 positions agree with TRBD2. CDR1 and CDR2 (germline): WNHNN, SYGVQD (reference sequence). The V gene end was trimmed by 1 base and the J gene end by 9 bases; junction bases not matched to a gene: 4. The CDR3 has 14 residues. The chain's CDR3 is CASSEWASGSTQYF. For the CDR3, the DNA is TGCGCCAGCAGTGAGTGGGCTAGCGGGAGCACGCAGTATTTT.

This chain joins TRBV5-1 and TRBJ1-2; D is perhaps TRBD1 (6 bases). V was shortened by 4 bases and J by 5 bases, with 27 bases between the two germline ends. CDR1 SGHRS and CDR2 YFSETQ come from the germline V gene. This CDR3 has 18 residues. CDR3 residues: CASSRTQTGPRFWYGYTF. The CDR3 DNA is TGCGCCAGCAGCAGAACCCAGACAGGCCCACGGTTTTGGTATGGCTACACCTTC.

The gene calls are TRBV5-6 and TRBJ1-2, with 9 nucleotides matching TRBD1. J was trimmed by 2 bases and V by 0 bases; bases with no gene match: 2. Germline CDR1 SGHDT, CDR2 YYEEEE. The CDR3 loop spans 15 amino acids. The CDR3 reads CASSLVDRGNYGYTF. Here the CDR3 DNA reads TGTGCCAGCAGCTTGGTGGACAGGGGAAACTATGGCTACACCTTC.